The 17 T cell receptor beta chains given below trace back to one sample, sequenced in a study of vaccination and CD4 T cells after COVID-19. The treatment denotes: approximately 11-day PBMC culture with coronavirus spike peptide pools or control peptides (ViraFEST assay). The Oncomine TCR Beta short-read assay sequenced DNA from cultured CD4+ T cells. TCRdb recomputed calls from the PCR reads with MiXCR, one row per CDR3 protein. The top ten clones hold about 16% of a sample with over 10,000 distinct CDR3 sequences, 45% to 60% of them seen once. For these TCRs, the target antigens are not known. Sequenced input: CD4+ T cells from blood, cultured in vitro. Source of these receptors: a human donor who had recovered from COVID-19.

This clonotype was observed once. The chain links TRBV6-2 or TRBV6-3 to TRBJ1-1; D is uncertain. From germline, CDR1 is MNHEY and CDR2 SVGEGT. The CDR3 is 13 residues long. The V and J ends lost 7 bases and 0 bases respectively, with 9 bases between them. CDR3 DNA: TGTGCCAGCAAGGCGAAATTGAACACTGAAGCTTTCTTT. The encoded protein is CASKAKLNTEAFF.

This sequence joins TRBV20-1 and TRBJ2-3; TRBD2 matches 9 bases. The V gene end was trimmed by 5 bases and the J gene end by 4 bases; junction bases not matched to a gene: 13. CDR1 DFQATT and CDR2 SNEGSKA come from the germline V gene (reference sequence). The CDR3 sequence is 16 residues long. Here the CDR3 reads CSAGVGAGGLADTQYF. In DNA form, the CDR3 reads TGCAGTGCTGGAGTCGGTGCGGGAGGGCTGGCAGATACGCAGTATTTT.

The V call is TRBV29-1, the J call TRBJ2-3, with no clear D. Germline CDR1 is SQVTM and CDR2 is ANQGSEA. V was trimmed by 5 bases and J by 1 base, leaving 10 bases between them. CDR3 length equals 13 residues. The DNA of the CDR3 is TGCAGCGTTCGAGAAAGCGGCACAGATACGCAGTATTTT. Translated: CSVRESGTDTQYF.

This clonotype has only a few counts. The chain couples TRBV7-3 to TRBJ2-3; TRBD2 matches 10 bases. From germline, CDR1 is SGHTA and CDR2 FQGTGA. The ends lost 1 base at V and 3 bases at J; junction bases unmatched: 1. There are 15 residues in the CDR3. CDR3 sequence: CASSLSSGRTDTQYF. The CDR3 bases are TGTGCCAGCAGCTTAAGTAGCGGGAGGACAGATACGCAGTATTTT.

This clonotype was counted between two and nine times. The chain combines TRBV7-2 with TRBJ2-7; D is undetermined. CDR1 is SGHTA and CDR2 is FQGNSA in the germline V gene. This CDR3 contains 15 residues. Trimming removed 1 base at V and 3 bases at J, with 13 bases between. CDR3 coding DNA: TGTGCCAGCAGCTTAGGGTCCGCGGTTCTCTACGAGCAGTACTTC. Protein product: CASSLGSAVLYEQYF.

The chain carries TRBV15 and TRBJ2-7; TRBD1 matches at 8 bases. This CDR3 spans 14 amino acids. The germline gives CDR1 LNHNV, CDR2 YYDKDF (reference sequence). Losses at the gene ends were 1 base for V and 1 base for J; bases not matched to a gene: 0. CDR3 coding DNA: TGTGCCACCAGCAGAGGACAGGGGTCCTACGAGCAGTACTTC. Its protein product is CATSRGQGSYEQYF.

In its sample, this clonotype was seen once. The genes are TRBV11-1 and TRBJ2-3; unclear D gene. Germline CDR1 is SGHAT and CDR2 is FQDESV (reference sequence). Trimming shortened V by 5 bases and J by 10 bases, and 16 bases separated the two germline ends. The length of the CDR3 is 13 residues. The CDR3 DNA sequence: TGTGCCAGCAGCCCCCGACCACTGGAACCGCAGTATTTT. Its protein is CASSPRPLEPQYF.

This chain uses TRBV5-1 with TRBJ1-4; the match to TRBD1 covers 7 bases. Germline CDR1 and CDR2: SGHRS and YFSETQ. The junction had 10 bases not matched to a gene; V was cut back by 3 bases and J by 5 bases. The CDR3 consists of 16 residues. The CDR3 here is CASSYKSTGTNEKLFF. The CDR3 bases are TGCGCCAGCAGCTATAAATCGACAGGGACCAATGAAAAACTGTTTTTT.

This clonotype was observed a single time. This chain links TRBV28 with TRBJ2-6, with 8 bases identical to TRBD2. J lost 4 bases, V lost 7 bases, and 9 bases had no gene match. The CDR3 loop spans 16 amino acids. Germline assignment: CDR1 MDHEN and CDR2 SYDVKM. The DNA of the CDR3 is TGTGCCAGCACCCGAGCGGGGGAGGCGGGGGCCAACGTCCTGACTTTC. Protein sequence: CASTRAGEAGANVLTF. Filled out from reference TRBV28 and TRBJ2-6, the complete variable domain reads DVKVTQSSRYLVKRTGEKVFLECVQDMDHENMFWYRQDPGLGLRLIYFSYDVKMKEKGDIPEGYSVSREKKERFSLILESASTNQTSMYLCASTRAGEAGANVLTFGAGSRLTVL.

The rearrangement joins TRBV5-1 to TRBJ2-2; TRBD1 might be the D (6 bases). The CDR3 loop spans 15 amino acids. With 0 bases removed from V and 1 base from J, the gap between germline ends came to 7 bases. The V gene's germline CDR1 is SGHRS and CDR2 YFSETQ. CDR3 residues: CASSLGRGNTGELFF. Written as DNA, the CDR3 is TGCGCCAGCAGCTTGGGCAGGGGGAACACCGGGGAGCTGTTTTTT.

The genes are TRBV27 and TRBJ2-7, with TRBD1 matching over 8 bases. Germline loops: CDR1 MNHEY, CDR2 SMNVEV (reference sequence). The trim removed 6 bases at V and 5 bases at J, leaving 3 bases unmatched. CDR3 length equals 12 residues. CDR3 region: CASSPDRDEQYF. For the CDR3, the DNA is TGTGCCAGCAGCCCGGACAGGGACGAGCAGTACTTC.

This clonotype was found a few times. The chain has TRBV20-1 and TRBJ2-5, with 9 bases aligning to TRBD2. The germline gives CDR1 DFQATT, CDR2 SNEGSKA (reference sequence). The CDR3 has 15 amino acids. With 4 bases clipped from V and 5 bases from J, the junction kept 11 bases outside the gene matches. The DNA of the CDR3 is TGCAGTGCTAACATAGCGGGAGAGCTTTCGGAGACCCAGTACTTC. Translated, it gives CSANIAGELSETQYF.

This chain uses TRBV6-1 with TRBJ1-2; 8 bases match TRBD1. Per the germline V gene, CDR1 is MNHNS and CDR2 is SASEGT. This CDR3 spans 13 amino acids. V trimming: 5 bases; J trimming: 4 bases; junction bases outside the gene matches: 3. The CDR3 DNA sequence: TGTGCCAGCAGTACTCAGGGGGCCTATGGCTACACCTTC. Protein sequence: CASSTQGAYGYTF.

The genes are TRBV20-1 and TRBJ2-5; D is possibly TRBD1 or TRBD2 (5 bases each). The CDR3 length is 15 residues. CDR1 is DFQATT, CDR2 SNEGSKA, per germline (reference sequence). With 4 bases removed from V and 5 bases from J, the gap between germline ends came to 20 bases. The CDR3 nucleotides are TGCAGTGCTATCTCTGGGACCAGTGCCAGTGAGACCCAGTACTTC. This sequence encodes CSAISGTSASETQYF.

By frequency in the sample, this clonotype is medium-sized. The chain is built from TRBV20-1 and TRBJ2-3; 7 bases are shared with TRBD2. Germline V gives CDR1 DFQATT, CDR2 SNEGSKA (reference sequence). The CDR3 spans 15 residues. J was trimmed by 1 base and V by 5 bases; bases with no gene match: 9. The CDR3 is CSALSSGEGTDTQYF. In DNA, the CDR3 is TGCAGTGCTCTATCTAGCGGAGAGGGCACAGATACGCAGTATTTT.

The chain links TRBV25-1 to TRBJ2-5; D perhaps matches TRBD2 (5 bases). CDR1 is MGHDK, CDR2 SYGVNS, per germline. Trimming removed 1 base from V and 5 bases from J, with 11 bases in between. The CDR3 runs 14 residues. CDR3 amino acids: CASSESRPGETQYF. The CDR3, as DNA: TGTGCCAGCAGTGAATCCCGGCCGGGGGAGACCCAGTACTTC.

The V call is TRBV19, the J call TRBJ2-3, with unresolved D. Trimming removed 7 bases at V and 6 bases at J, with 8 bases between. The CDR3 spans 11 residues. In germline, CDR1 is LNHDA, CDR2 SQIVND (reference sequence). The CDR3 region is CASTVGDTQYF. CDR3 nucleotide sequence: TGTGCCAGTACCGTGGGGGATACGCAGTATTTT.